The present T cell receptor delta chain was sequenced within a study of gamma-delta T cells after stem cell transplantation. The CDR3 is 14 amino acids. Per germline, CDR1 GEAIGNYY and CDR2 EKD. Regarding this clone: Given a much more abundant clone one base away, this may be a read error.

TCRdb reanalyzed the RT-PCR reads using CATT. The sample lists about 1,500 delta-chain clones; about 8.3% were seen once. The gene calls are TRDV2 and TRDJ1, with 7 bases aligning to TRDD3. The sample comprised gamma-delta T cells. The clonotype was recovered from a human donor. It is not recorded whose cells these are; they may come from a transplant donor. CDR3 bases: TGTGCCTGTGACACTCTGGGGGTTGATGATAAACCCATCTTT. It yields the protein CACDTLGVDDKPIF.